Below are 8 T cell receptor beta chains sequenced from a single sample in a study of T cell responses to AZD1222 COVID-19 vaccine. Here immunoSEQ multiplex PCR was the method, and the copy in TCRdb shows in-frame clones only, minus some. The table has 100,000 to 150,000 clones, 80% to 90% seen once; the top ten hold around 22%. This specimen was peripheral blood, taken on day 0 of AZD1222 vaccination. These receptors all come from an adult in good health.

This clone was counted only a few times. The chain employs TRBV19 and TRBJ1-5, with D unclear. CDR3 length: 15 amino acids. Trimming removed 6 bases from V and 0 bases from J, with 12 bases in between. From germline, CDR1 is LNHDA and CDR2 SQIVND (reference sequence). The chain's CDR3 is CASSGWQDSNQPQHF. In DNA, the CDR3 is TGTGCCAGTAGCGGGTGGCAGGATAGCAATCAGCCCCAGCATTTT.

The count of this clone is one. The CDR3 DNA reads as TGTGCCAGCAGCCGGGGAGGGGGCCCCACAGATACGCAGTATTTT. Translating it yields CASSRGGGPTDTQYF. The rearrangement links TRBV3-1 (or the pseudogene TRBV3-2) to TRBJ2-3; either TRBD1 or TRBD2 may fit D (7 bases each). Germline CDR1 reads LGHDT; CDR2 reads YNNKEL (reference sequence). This CDR3 region has 15 residues. Between the trimmed V and J ends, which lost 4 bases and 2 bases, there was a span of 13 bases.

The rearrangement joins TRBV30 to TRBJ2-2; D is possibly TRBD1 or TRBD2 (5 bases each). V was trimmed by 0 bases and J by 4 bases, leaving 15 bases between them. There are 16 residues in the CDR3. The V gene's germline CDR1 is GTSNPN and CDR2 SVGIG (reference sequence). The CDR3 coding sequence is TGTGCCTGGAGTGTACCGGGGCCCCGCGGCACCGGGGAGCTGTTTTTT. It codes for CAWSVPGPRGTGELFF.

The rearrangement uses TRBV5-1 and TRBJ2-3; D unclear. The CDR3 is made up of 14 amino acids. V was cut by 5 bases and J by 0 bases, with 10 bases left in between. CDR1 is SGHRS and CDR2 is YFSETQ in the germline V gene. CDR3 residues: CASRPVTSTDTQYF. In DNA, the CDR3 is TGCGCCAGCAGACCAGTCACGAGCACAGATACGCAGTATTTT.

This clone has only one observation. This chain links TRBV7-2 with TRBJ1-6; TRBD1 is a possible D gene (5 bases). Looked up from germline, CDR1 is SGHTA and CDR2 is FQGNSA. The CDR3 is 17 residues long. Trimming stripped 1 base from V and 9 bases from J, with 19 bases between. The CDR3 DNA reads as TGTGCCAGCAGCTTAGTTGAGGCAGGGTCTATTAGTTCACCCCTCCACTTT. This encodes CASSLVEAGSISSPLHF. The full variable domain, rest sourced from reference TRBV7-2 and TRBJ1-6, is GAGVSQSPSNKVTEKGKDVELRCDPISGHTALYWYRQSLGQGLEFLIYFQGNSAPDKSGLPSDRFSAERTGGSVSTLTIQRTQQEDSAVYLCASSLVEAGSISSPLHFGNGTRLTVT.

This chain joins TRBV6-5 and TRBJ2-5; TRBD1 aligns across 7 bases. The trim removed 6 bases at V and 0 bases at J, leaving 7 bases unmatched. This CDR3 spans 15 amino acids. Germline assignment: CDR1 MNHEY and CDR2 SVGAGI. CDR3 region: CASRLKQGYQETQYF. The CDR3 DNA is TGTGCCAGCAGACTAAAACAGGGGTACCAAGAGACCCAGTACTTC.

The gene calls are TRBV7-9 and TRBJ1-2; 9 bases map to TRBD1. The CDR3 extends over 15 amino acids. Looked up from germline, CDR1 is SEHNR and CDR2 is FQNEAQ (reference sequence). V shed 4 bases and J 8 bases; nucleotides not matched to a gene: 11. DNA of the CDR3: TGTGCCAGCAGCTCGGGACAGGGAAAAGTATTGGGCTACACCTTC. It codes for CASSSGQGKVLGYTF.

This clone has more than one count but fewer than ten. The chain is built from TRBV18 and TRBJ1-1; TRBD1 aligns across 9 bases. The CDR3 is 16 amino acids. V was clipped by 6 bases and J by 6 bases; unmatched bases: 14. In germline, CDR1 is KGHSH, CDR2 LQKENI. CDR3 bases: TGTGCCAGCTCCCCCACCGGGGGACAGGGTTACGCTGAAGCTTTCTTT. Protein: CASSPTGGQGYAEAFF.